This TCR beta chain was retrieved from a study of PD-1 blockade in classical Hodgkin lymphoma. Study-wide background: The study gave patients nivolumab 3 mg/kg intravenously every 2 weeks.

Each patient's relapse followed autologous stem cell transplantation, and brentuximab vedotin exposure varied. CDR1 and CDR2 from the germline V gene are MGHRA and YSYEKL. V trimming: 6 bases; J trimming: 1 base; junction bases outside the gene matches: 8. The CDR3 spans 15 residues. Libraries were prepared by immunoSEQ multiplex PCR; TCRdb keeps only in-frame clonotypes and omits some of them. This sample has about 97,000 clones, with roughly 84% found just once. Study observations and caveats: CD4+ TCR diversity rose significantly by C4D1, and CD8+ TCR diversity did not. No one has yet defined what causes the repertoire differences, which may be disease activity or prior therapy.

With regard to this clone: Antigen unknown.

The sequence was collected from a human donor with classical Hodgkin lymphoma. The chain uses TRBV4-1 and TRBJ1-2; 7 nucleotides align to TRBD1. The specimen comprised peripheral blood mononuclear cells (PBMCs), sampled at baseline. In DNA, the CDR3 is TGCGCCAGCAGTCCCGAGGGGGCAGTTAACTATGGCTACACCTTC. Its translation is CASSPEGAVNYGYTF.